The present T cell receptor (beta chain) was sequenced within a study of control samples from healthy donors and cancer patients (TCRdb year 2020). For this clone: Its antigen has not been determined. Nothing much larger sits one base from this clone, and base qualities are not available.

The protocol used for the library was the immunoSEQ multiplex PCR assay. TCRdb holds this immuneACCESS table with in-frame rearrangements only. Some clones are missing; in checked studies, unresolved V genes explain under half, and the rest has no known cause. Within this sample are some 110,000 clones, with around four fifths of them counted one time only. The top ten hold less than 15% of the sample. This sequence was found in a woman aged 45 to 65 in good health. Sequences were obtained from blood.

Read as DNA, the sequence is TGTGCCAGCAGCCTGGGACAGTTAAATGAAAAACTGTTTTTT. It translates to CASSLGQLNEKLFF. The sequence is built from TRBV7-9 and TRBJ1-4; TRBD1 aligns with 7 central bases. The germline V gene (reference sequence) yields SEHNR for CDR1 and FQNEAQ for CDR2. Measured from the cysteine to the phenylalanine, the CDR3 is 14 residues long. Only the CDR3 DNA stays, 42 bases, in frame from base 1. From V the trimming removes 5 bases and from J it removes 5 bases, while the gene matches leave 5 bases of the junction unaccounted for. With the rest looked up from the reference TRBV7-9 and TRBJ1-4 genes rather than sequenced, the full variable domain is DTGVSQNPRHKITKRGQNVTFRCDPISEHNRLYWYRQTLGQGPEFLTYFQNEAQLEKSRLLSDRFSAERPKGSFSTLEIQRTEQGDSAMYLCASSLGQLNEKLFFGSGTQLSVL.